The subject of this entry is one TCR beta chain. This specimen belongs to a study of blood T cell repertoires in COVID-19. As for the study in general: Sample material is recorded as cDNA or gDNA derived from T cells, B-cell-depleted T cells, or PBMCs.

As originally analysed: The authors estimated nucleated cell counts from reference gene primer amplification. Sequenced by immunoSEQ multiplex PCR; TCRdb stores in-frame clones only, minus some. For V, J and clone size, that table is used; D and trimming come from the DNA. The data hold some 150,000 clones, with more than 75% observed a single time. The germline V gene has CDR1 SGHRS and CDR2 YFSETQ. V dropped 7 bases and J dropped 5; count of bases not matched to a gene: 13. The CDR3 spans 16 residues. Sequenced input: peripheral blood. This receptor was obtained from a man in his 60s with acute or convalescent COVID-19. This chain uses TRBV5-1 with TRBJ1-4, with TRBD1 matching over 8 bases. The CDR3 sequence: CASRKSSTGENEKLFF. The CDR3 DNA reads TGCGCCAGCCGTAAAAGCTCGACAGGGGAAAATGAAAAACTGTTTTTT.